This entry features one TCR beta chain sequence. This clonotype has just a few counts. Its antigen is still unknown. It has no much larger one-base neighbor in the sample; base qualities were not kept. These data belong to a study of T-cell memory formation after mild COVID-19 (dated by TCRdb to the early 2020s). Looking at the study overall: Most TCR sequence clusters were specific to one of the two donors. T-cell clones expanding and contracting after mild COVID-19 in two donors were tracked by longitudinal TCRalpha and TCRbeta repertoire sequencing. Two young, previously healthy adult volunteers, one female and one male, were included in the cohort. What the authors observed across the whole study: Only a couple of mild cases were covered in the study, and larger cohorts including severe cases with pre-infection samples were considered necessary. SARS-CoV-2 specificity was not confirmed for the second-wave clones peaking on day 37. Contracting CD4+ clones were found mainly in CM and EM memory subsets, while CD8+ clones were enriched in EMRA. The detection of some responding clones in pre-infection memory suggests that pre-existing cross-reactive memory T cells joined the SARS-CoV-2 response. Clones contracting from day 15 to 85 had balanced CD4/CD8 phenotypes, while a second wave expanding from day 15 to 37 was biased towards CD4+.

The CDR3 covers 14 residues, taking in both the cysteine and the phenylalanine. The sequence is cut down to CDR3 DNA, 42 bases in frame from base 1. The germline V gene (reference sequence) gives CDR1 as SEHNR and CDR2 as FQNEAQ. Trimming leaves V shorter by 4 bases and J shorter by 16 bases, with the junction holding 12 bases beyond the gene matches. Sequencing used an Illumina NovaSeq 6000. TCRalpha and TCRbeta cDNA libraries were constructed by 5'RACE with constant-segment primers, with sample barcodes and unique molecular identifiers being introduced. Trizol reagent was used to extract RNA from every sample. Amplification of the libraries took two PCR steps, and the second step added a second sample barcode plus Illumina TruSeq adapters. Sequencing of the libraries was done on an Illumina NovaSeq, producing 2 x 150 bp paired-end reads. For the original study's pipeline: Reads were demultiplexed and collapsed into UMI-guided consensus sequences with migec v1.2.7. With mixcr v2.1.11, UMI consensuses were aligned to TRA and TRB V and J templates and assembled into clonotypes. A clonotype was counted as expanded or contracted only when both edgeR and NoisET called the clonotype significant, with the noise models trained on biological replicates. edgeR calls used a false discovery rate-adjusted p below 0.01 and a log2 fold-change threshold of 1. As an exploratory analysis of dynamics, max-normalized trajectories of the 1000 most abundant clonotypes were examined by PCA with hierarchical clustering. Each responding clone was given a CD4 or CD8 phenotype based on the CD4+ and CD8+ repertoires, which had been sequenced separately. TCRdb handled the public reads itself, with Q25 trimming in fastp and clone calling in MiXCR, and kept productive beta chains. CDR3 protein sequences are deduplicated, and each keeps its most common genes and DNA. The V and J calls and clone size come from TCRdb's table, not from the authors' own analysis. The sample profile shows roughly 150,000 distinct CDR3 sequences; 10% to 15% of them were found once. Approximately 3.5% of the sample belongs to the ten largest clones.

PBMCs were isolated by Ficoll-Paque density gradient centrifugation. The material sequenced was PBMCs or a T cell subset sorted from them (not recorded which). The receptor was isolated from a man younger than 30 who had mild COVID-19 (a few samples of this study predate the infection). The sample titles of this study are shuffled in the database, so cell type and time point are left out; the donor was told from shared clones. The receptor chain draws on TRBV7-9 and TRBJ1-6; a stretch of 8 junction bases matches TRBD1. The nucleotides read TGTGCCAGCAGCTCCGGACAGGGAGGGTCACTTCTCCACTTT. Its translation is CASSSGQGGSLLHF.